Only one count was recorded for the clone carrying this TCR beta chain. Its antigen is unknown. J was trimmed by 4 bases and V by 3 bases; bases with no gene match: 11. This CDR3 is built from 16 residues. Germline V gene data show CDR1 as MDHEN and CDR2 as SYDVKM. This sample stems from a study of a mutant IDH1 vaccine in newly diagnosed glioma. Study in general: Patients began vaccination 4-6 weeks after radiotherapy alone, or with temozolomide cycles. Previous treatment comprised radiotherapy, temozolomide, or both, mostly both.

Documented time point: week 23, last vaccination. Every vaccination contained 300 ug of the mutant IDH1 20-mer peptide and was paired with topical imiquimod. Astrocytomas found in donors were new, WHO grade 3 or 4, IDH1-mutant and ATRX-lost. TCRdb's table, derived via immunoSEQ multiplex PCR, lists solely in-frame clones and lacks some. The sample records about 33,000 clones, roughly 88% being singletons. The receptor was derived from a man aged 35-49 years with glioma. The chain recombines TRBV28 with TRBJ1-2; 7 nucleotides align to TRBD1. The material was PBMCs, obtained from a glioma patient whose treatment included an IDH1 peptide vaccine. The CDR3: CASSFRYRGPLYGYTF. CDR3 sequence (DNA): TGTGCCAGCAGTTTCCGGTACAGGGGACCTCTCTATGGCTACACCTTC.